A single sample gave rise to the 21 T cell receptor beta chains below, sequenced in a study of blood T cell repertoires in COVID-19 (dated by TCRdb to 2019 to 2021). Library preparation was by the immunoSEQ multiplex PCR assay. TCRdb stores this immuneACCESS table with in-frame sequences only. Part of the clones is absent; in the studies checked, under half of the shortfall reflects unresolved V genes, and no reason is known for the rest. The sample table contains under 130,000 clones; only one count was recorded for 80% to 90% of them. The ten top clones hold about 30% of the sample. Material: peripheral blood. The receptors here all came from an elderly woman with acute or convalescent COVID-19.

The V call is TRBV6-5, the J call TRBJ2-5; 7 nucleotides align to TRBD1. The trim removed 5 bases at V and 1 base at J, leaving 4 bases unmatched. This CDR3 has 14 amino acids. Germline V gene sequence: CDR1 MNHEY, CDR2 SVGAGI. In nucleotides, the CDR3 is TGTGCCAGCAGTCCACAGGGGCCCCAAGAGACCCAGTACTTC. Translation: CASSPQGPQETQYF.

This chain connects TRBV28 to TRBJ2-7; 9 bases match TRBD1. The ends lost 6 bases at V and 2 bases at J; junction bases unmatched: 5. Germline lookup yields CDR1 MDHEN and CDR2 SYDVKM. There are 14 residues in the CDR3. CDR3 sequence: CASRPGTGTYEQYF. CDR3 in DNA: TGTGCCAGCAGGCCCGGGACAGGGACCTACGAGCAGTACTTC.

This chain joins TRBV5-1 and TRBJ1-1; TRBD1 matches at 11 bases. The CDR3 contains 16 residues. Germline CDR1 and CDR2: SGHRS and YFSETQ. J gave up 0 bases and V 4 bases, and 5 bases lay outside the gene matches. The CDR3 region is CASSTGTGGLNTEAFF. In nucleotides, the CDR3 is TGCGCCAGCAGCACAGGGACAGGGGGATTGAACACTGAAGCTTTCTTT.

The rearrangement uses TRBV19 and TRBJ1-1; a possible D gene is TRBD1 (6 bases). Germline loops: CDR1 LNHDA, CDR2 SQIVND (reference sequence). V was trimmed by 2 bases and J by 2 bases, leaving 12 bases between them. There are 15 residues in the CDR3. CDR3 DNA: TGTGCCAGTAGTATATTAGGCAGGGGTAACACTGAAGCTTTCTTT. Translation gives CASSILGRGNTEAFF.

This clone was recorded only once. The genes are TRBV5-6 and TRBJ2-7; 12 bases fit TRBD1. The CDR3 loop spans 14 amino acids. Trimming removed 3 bases from V and 6 bases from J; junction bases left unmatched: 4. Germline values: CDR1 SGHDT, CDR2 YYEEEE. The chain's CDR3 is CASSWGQGAGEQYF. The DNA of the CDR3 is TGTGCCAGCAGCTGGGGACAGGGGGCGGGCGAGCAGTACTTC.

This chain uses TRBV4-1 with TRBJ2-4; tentatively, D is TRBD2 (6 bases). Trimming left V 3 bases short and J 0 bases short, with 18 bases between. This CDR3 comprises 18 residues. Per the germline V gene, CDR1 is MGHRA and CDR2 is YSYEKL. The chain's CDR3 is CASSQGAQGLLAKNIQYF. CDR3 in DNA: TGCGCCAGCAGCCAGGGCGCGCAGGGACTTCTAGCCAAAAACATTCAGTACTTC.

The V call is TRBV24-1, the J call TRBJ2-1; 9 bases are shared with TRBD2. CDR1 and CDR2 from the germline V gene are KGHDR and SFDVKD. With V trimmed by 3 bases and J by 8 bases, 4 bases remained unmatched. CDR3 length equals 14 residues. The CDR3 region has the DNA TGTGCCACCAGTGATGTGGGACTAGCAGATGAGCAGTTCTTC. It translates to CATSDVGLADEQFF.

The CDR3 loop is CASAGTGGGETQYF. The CDR3, as DNA: TGTGCCAGTGCCGGGACAGGGGGCGGGGAGACCCAGTACTTC. The rearrangement joins TRBV19 to TRBJ2-5; 12 nucleotides agree with TRBD1. The CDR3 is 14 residues long. V shed 8 bases, J shed 5 bases, and the junction held 6 bases outside the gene matches. CDR1 is LNHDA and CDR2 is SQIVND in the germline V gene (reference sequence).

The V gene is TRBV20-1, the J gene TRBJ2-7; 7 positions match TRBD1. Looked up from germline, CDR1 is DFQATT and CDR2 is SNEGSKA (reference sequence). The length of the CDR3 is 12 residues. Trimming cost V 6 bases and J 3 bases; bases outside gene matches: 5. The CDR3 coding sequence is TGCAGTGCCAGTGGACAGGACTACGAGCAGTACTTC. Amino acids: CSASGQDYEQYF.

This rearrangement joins TRBV7-9 to TRBJ2-4, with TRBD1 identical over 8 bases. CDR3 size: 13 residues. From germline, CDR1 is SEHNR and CDR2 FQNEAQ (reference sequence). Germline trimming cut 3 bases from V and 5 bases from J; bases unmatched to any gene: 0. The DNA of the CDR3 is TGTGCCAGCAGCTTGACAGGGGAAAACATTCAGTACTTC. Amino acids: CASSLTGENIQYF.

J is TRBJ1-4 and V is TRBV27; D is possibly TRBD1 (6 bases). The ends were cut back, 5 bases at V and 3 bases at J, with 13 bases in the middle. In germline, CDR1 is MNHEY, CDR2 SMNVEV (reference sequence). There are 15 residues in the CDR3. The CDR3 region is CASSLRGQPNEKLFF. Written as DNA, the CDR3 is TGTGCCAGCAGTCTACGCGGACAGCCTAATGAAAAACTGTTTTTT.

Here the CDR3 DNA reads TGTGCCAGCAGTTTACGCCCCCGGACAGGGAATGAGCAGTTCTTC. This codes for CASSLRPRTGNEQFF. The V call is TRBV27, the J call TRBJ2-1, with 8 bases that match TRBD1. The V gene end was trimmed by 2 bases and the J gene end by 7 bases; junction bases not matched to a gene: 7. The V gene's germline CDR1 is MNHEY and CDR2 SMNVEV (reference sequence). The CDR3 totals 15 residues.

Comment on this clone: Other DNA sequences in the sample encode the same CDR3. The chain links TRBV7-9 to TRBJ2-5; 10 nucleotides match TRBD1. This CDR3 contains 13 residues. Germline assignment: CDR1 SEHNR and CDR2 FQNEAQ (reference sequence). V was pared by 4 bases and J by 4 bases, with 0 bases of the junction left unmatched. The CDR3 coding sequence is TGTGCCAGCAGCTGGACAGGGGGAGAGACCCAGTACTTC. Translated, it gives CASSWTGGETQYF.

In its sample, this clone was seen once. This chain links TRBV2 with TRBJ2-5, with D possibly matching TRBD1 (7 bases). The CDR3 spans 13 residues. V was shortened by 9 bases and J by 5 bases, with 16 bases between the two germline ends. Germline V gene lookup returns CDR1 SNHLY and CDR2 FYNNEI. CDR3 residues: CARGKGAGETQYF. The CDR3 nucleotides are TGTGCCAGGGGCAAGGGGGCGGGGGAGACCCAGTACTTC. Filled out from reference TRBV2 and TRBJ2-5, the complete variable domain reads EPEVTQTPSHQVTQMGQEVILRCVPISNHLYFYWYRQILGQKVEFLVSFYNNEISEKSEIFDDQFSVERPDGSNFTLKIRSTKLEDSAMYFCARGKGAGETQYFGPGTRLLVL.

The gene calls are TRBV5-1 and TRBJ2-7, with 8 nucleotides matching TRBD1. CDR1 SGHRS and CDR2 YFSETQ come from the germline V gene. CDR3 length: 16 amino acids. V dropped 5 bases and J dropped 1; count of bases not matched to a gene: 11. CDR3 protein: CASSLAWTGSSYEQYF. The CDR3 bases are TGCGCCAGCAGTCTGGCCTGGACAGGGTCATCCTACGAGCAGTACTTC.

The genes are TRBV2 and TRBJ1-3, with 7 bases identical to TRBD1. CDR3 length: 14 residues. Per the germline V gene, CDR1 is SNHLY and CDR2 is FYNNEI. J lost 3 bases, V lost 11 bases, and 10 bases had no gene match. DNA for the CDR3: TGTGCCGGCTCCGGGGACAGATTTGGAAACACCATATATTTT. It specifies CAGSGDRFGNTIYF.

The chain uses TRBV25-1 and TRBJ2-3, with TRBD1 matching over 9 bases. CDR3 length equals 12 residues. From germline, CDR1 is MGHDK and CDR2 SYGVNS. V lost 8 bases, J lost 5 bases, and 2 bases stayed unmatched. The DNA of the CDR3 is TGTGCCAGCCGACAGGGGGGAGATACGCAGTATTTT. Encoded protein: CASRQGGDTQYF.

This chain links TRBV6-5 with TRBJ2-1, with D perhaps matching TRBD1 (5 bases). Trimming shortened V by 8 bases and J by 5 bases, and 10 bases separated the two germline ends. This CDR3 comprises 12 residues. Germline CDR1 is MNHEY and CDR2 is SVGAGI. CDR3 amino acids: CASDRTDNEQFF. The CDR3 bases are TGTGCCAGCGACAGAACAGACAATGAGCAGTTCTTC.

V is TRBV18 and J is TRBJ2-1; D is possibly TRBD2 (6 bases). The V gene's germline CDR1 is KGHSH and CDR2 LQKENI. This CDR3 spans 11 amino acids. Between the trimmed V and J ends, which lost 2 bases and 10 bases, there was a span of 6 bases. The CDR3 sequence is CASSPGGEQFF. For the CDR3, the DNA is TGTGCCAGCTCACCAGGGGGGGAGCAGTTCTTC.

Only one count was recorded for this clone. The chain combines TRBV4-1 with TRBJ1-1, with D perhaps TRBD1 (6 bases). CDR3 size: 14 residues. Trimming pared 0 bases from V and 3 bases from J, leaving 8 bases between. Germline V gene sequence: CDR1 MGHRA, CDR2 YSYEKL. Here the CDR3 reads CASSQEQGHTEAFF. The CDR3 region has the DNA TGCGCCAGCAGCCAAGAACAGGGACACACTGAAGCTTTCTTT.

Worth noting for this clone: Germline and junction disagree at one end, which may indicate a read error. Here the CDR3 DNA reads TGTGCCAGCAGTCTATCCGGGAGGAGTAGGACCGGGGAGCTGTTTTTT. This sequence encodes CASSLSGRSRTGELFF. The rearrangement links TRBV27 to TRBJ2-2; TRBD2 aligns across 7 bases. The CDR3 is 16 residues long. CDR1 is MNHEY and CDR2 is SMNVEV in the germline V gene (reference sequence).